This TCR beta chain was sequenced in a study of a mutant IDH1 vaccine in newly diagnosed glioma. Study overall: Patients were given eight vaccinations, scheduled in weeks 1, 3, 5, 7, 11, 15, 19 and 23. Commencement of vaccination occurred 4-6 weeks following radiotherapy alone, or concurrently with temozolomide cycles. Sex among treated patients split 62.5% male, about 38% female; mean age was approximately 38 years. General study points: Vaccination elicited immune responses in roughly 93% of patients.

Sample time point: week 23, last vaccination. What each vaccine dose contained was 300 ug of mutant IDH1 20-mer peptide, accompanied by topical imiquimod. Points on this clone: Its antigen is currently unknown.

The germline V gene encodes CDR1 KGHSH and CDR2 LQKENI. The CDR3 runs to 16 residues. Unmatched junction bases numbered 9, after V lost 4 bases and J lost 1 base. The assay was immunoSEQ multiplex PCR, and TCRdb's table has in-frame clones only and misses some. Among tens of thousands of clones listed, about 91% were seen once. This receptor was obtained from a man in his fifties with glioma. The sequencing here drew on PBMCs, taken from a glioma patient whose treatment included an IDH1 peptide vaccine. The V gene is TRBV18, the J gene TRBJ2-7, with TRBD1 identical over 8 bases. The CDR3 nucleotides read TGTGCCAGCTCACGGGGGCAGGGGGCAATGTCCTACGAGCAGTACTTC. Protein: CASSRGQGAMSYEQYF.